This TCR beta chain was observed in a study of T cell repertoires in cytomegalovirus infection. TCRdb re-analysed the reads in MiXCR, keeping a single row per CDR3 protein. The sample has under 300,000 distinct CDR3 sequences, 20% to 25% seen once. With regard to this clonotype: Its specificity is not known.

Germline CDR1 is SNHLY and CDR2 is FYNNEI. V lost 4 bases, J lost 7 bases, and 11 bases lay in between. The CDR3 consists of 13 residues. The receptor was derived from a human donor in good health (CMV status not recorded). Some clones in this sample may be carry-over from other donors' samples. The chain carries TRBV2 and TRBJ2-4; D perhaps matches TRBD2 (5 bases). The material was cultured PBMCs, obtained from culture after CMV antigen stimulation. The CDR3 DNA follows: TGTGCCAGCAGTGCTGGGCGCGGGAACATTCAGTACTTC. This sequence encodes CASSAGRGNIQYF.